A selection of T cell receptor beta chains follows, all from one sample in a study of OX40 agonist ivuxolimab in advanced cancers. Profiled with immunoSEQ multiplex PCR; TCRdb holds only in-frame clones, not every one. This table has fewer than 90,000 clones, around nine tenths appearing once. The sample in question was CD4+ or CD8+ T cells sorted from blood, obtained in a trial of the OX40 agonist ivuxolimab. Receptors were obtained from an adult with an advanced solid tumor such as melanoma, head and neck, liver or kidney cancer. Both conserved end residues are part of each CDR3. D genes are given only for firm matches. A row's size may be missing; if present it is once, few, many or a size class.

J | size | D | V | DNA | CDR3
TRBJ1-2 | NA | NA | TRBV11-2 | TGTGCCAGCAGCCCCCCCGGGACAAACTATGGCTACACCTTC | CASSPPGTNYGYTF
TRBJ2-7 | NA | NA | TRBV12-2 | TGTGCAAGTCCCCAAGAGAGTGGAACCTACGAGCAGTACTTC | CASPQESGTYEQYF
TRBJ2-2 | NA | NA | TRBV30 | TGTGCCTGGAGTGTAAGGTGGACCACCGGGGAGCTGTTTTTT | CAWSVRWTTGELFF
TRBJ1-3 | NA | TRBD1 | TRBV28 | TGTGCCAGCAGTTTACTACAGGGGAACGGAAACACCATATATTTT | CASSLLQGNGNTIYF
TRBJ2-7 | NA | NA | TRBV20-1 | TGCAGTGCTCGGAGGGGCCACGAGCAGTACTTC | CSARRGHEQYF
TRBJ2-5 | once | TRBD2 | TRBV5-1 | TGCGCCAGCAGCTTCGCGGGGGGGGTCCAAGAGACCCAGTACTTC | CASSFAGGVQETQYF
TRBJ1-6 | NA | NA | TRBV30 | TGTGCCTGGAGTCCAGGTTATAATTCACCCCTCCACTTT | CAWSPGYNSPLHF
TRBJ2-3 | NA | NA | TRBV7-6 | TGTGCCAGCAGCAACCCTAGCACAGATACGCAGTATTTT | CASSNPSTDTQYF
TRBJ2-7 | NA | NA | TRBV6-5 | TGTGCCAGCAGTGAAGCGCGCATATACTTC | CASSEARIYF
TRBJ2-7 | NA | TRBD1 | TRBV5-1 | TGCGCCAGCAGCCGGACAGGGGGCTCCTACGAGCAGTACTTC | CASSRTGGSYEQYF
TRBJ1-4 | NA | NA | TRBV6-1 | TGTGCCAGCAATAGACAGGCGGGCAATGAAAAACTGTTTTTT | CASNRQAGNEKLFF
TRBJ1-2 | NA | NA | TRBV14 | TGTGCCAGCAGCCAACAGGGAGCCTATGGCTACACCTTC | CASSQQGAYGYTF
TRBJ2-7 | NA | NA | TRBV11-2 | TGTGCCAGCAGCTACTACGGGCCCCCGGCCGAGCAGTACTTC | CASSYYGPPAEQYF
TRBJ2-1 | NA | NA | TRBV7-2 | TGTGCCAGCAGCTTAGAGGGCGCAGTGTCCTACAATGAGCAGTTCTTC | CASSLEGAVSYNEQFF
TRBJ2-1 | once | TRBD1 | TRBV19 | TGTGCCAGTAGACCCCGGGACAGGGGTTACAATGAGCAGTTCTTC | CASRPRDRGYNEQFF
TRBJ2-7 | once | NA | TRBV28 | TGTGCCACCGGGGTGGAGTACGAGCAGTACTTC | CATGVEYEQYF
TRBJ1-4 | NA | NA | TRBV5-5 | TGTGCCAGCAGCTTTGATATCGGCTTGGCGGGTGAAAAACTGTTTTTT | CASSFDIGLAGEKLFF
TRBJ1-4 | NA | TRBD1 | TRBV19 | TGTGCCAGTAGTATATCAGGGGGAGCTAATGAAAAACTGTTTTTT | CASSISGGANEKLFF
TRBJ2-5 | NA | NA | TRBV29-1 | TGCAGCCTCGTAGGCATCCAAGAGACCCAGTACTTC | CSLVGIQETQYF
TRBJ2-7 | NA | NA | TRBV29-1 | TGCAGCGTTGGGGGGCGATTATACGAGCAGTACTTC | CSVGGRLYEQYF
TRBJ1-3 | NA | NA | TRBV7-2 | TGTGCCAGCAAGGTGCAAGACTCTGGAAACACCATATATTTT | CASKVQDSGNTIYF
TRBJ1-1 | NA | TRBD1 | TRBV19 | TGTGCCAGTAGTTTCGGACAGGGGTGGCCTGAAGCTTTCTTT | CASSFGQGWPEAFF
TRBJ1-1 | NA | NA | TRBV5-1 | TGCGCCAGCAGCTTGAGGGGCGGAGGCCCAGAAGCTTTCTTT | CASSLRGGGPEAFF
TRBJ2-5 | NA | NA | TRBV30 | TGTGCCTGGAGTGTGGGGGTACGAGAGACCCAGTACTTC | CAWSVGVRETQYF
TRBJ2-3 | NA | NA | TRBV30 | TGTGCCTGGAGAAGTACAGGGGGGGACCTCACAGATACGCAGTATTTT | CAWRSTGGDLTDTQYF
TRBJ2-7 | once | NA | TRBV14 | TGTGCCAGCAGCCAACCCCCCAGGGGGAGGTACGAGCAGTACTTC | CASSQPPRGRYEQYF
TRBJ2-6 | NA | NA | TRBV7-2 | TGTGCCAGCAGCTCTAGGAACCGGCAAGACTCTGGGGCCAACGTCCTGACTTTC | CASSSRNRQDSGANVLTF
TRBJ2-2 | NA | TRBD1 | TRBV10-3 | TGTGCCATCAGTAGGACAGGGAACACCGGGGAGCTGTTTTTT | CAISRTGNTGELFF